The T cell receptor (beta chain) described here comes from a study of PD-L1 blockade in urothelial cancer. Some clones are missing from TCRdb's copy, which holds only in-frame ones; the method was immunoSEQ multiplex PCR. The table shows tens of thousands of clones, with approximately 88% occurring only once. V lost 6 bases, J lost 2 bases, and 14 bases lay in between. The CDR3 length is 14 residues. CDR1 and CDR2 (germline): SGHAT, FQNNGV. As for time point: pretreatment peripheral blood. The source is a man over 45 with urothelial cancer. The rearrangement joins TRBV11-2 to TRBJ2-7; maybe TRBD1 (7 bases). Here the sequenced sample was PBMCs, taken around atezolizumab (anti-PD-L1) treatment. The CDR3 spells CASRIPGGPYEQYF. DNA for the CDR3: TGTGCCAGCAGGATTCCAGGGGGGCCCTACGAGCAGTACTTC.